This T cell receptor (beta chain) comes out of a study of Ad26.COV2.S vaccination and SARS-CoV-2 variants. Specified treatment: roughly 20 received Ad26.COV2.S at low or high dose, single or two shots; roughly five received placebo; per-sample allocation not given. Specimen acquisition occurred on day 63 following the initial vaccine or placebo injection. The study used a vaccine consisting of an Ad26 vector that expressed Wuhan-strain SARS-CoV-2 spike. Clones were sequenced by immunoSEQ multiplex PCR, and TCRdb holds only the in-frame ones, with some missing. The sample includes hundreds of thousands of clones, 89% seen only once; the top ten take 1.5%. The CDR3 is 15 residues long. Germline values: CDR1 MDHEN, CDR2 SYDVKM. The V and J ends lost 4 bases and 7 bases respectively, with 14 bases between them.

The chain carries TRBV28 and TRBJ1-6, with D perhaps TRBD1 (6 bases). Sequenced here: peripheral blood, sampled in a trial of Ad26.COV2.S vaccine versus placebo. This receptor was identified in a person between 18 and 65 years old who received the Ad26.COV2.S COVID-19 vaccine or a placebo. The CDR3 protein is CASSSPRGRNSPLHF. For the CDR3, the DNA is TGTGCCAGCAGTTCCCCCAGGGGTAGGAATTCACCCCTCCACTTT.